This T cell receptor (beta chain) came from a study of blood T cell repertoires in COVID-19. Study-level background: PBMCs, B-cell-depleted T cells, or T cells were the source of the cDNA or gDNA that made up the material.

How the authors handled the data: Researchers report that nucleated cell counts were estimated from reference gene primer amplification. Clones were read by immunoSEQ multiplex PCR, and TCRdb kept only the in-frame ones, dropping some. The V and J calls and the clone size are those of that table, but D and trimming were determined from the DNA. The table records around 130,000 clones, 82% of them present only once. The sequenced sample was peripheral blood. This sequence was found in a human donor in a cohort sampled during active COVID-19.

The DNA of the CDR3 is TGTGCCAGTTTTGGACAGGGTGTGAACGAGCAGTACTTC. Amino acid sequence: CASFGQGVNEQYF. The chain couples TRBV6-5 to TRBJ2-7, with 8 bases aligning to TRBD1. Germline CDR1 and CDR2: MNHEY and SVGAGI. The CDR3 extends over 13 amino acids. The trim removed 9 bases at V and 5 bases at J, leaving 9 bases unmatched.